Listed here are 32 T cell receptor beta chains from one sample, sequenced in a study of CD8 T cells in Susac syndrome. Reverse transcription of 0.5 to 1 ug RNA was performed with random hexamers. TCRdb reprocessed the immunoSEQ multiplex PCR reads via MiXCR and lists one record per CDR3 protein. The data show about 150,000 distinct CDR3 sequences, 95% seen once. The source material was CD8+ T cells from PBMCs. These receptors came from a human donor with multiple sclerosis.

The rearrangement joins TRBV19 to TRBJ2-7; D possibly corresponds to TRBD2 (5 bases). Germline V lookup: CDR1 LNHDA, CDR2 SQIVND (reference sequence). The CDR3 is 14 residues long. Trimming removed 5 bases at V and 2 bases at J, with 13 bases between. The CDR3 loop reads CASSPGLTTYEQYF. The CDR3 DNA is TGTGCCAGTAGTCCCGGACTGACGACCTACGAGCAGTACTTC. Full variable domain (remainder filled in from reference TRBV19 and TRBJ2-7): DGGITQSPKYLFRKEGQNVTLSCEQNLNHDAMYWYRQDPGQGLRLIYYSQIVNDFQKGDIAEGYSVSREKKESFPLTVTSAQKNPTAFYLCASSPGLTTYEQYFGPGTRLTVT.

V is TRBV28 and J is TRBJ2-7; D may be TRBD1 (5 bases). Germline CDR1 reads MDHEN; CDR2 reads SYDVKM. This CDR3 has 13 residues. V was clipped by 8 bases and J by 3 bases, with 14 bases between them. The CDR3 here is CASLGQGNYEQYV. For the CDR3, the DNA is TGTGCCAGCCTTGGGCAGGGCAACTACGAGCAGTACGTC.

The CDR3 reads CAETQGTGNYEQYV. The CDR3 region has the DNA TGTGCCGAAACTCAGGGGACAGGGAATTACGAGCAGTACGTC. The chain employs TRBV6-5 and TRBJ2-7, with 9 bases identical to TRBD1. The CDR3 is 14 amino acids. Germline V lookup: CDR1 MNHEY, CDR2 SVGAGI. After removal of 11 bases from V and 4 bases from J, the junction contained 12 bases not matched to a gene.

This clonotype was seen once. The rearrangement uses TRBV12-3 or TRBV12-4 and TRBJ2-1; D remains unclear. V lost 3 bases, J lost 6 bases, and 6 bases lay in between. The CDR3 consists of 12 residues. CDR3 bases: TGTGCCAGCAGTTTTACCCCCAATGAGCAGTTCTTC. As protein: CASSFTPNEQFF.

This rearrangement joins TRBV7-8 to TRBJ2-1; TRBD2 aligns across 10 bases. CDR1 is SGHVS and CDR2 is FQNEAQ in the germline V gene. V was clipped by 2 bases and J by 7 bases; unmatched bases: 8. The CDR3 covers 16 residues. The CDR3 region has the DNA TGTGCCAGCAGCTTAATACTAGCGGGGAGGGGAAATGAGCAGTTCTTC. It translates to CASSLILAGRGNEQFF.

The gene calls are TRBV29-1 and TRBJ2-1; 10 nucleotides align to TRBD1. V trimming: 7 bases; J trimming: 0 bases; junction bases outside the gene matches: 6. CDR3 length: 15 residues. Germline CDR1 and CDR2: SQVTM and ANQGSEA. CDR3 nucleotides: TGCAGCGCGATACGGACAGGGGGCTCCTACAATGAGCAGTTCTTC. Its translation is CSAIRTGGSYNEQFF.

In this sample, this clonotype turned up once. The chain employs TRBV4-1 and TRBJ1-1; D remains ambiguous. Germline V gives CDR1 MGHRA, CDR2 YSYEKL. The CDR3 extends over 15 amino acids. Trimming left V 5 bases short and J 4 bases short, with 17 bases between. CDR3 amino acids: CASSEVVRTATEAFF. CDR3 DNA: TGCGCCAGCAGCGAAGTGGTCCGTACAGCCACTGAAGCTTTCTTT.

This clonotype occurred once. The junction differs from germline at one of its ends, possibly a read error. CDR3 protein: CASSQGVQGAMVF. As DNA, the CDR3 is TGTGCCAGCAGCCAAGGAGTACAGGGGGCGATGGTTTTT. This chain connects TRBV3-1 to TRBJ1-4; 9 nucleotides align to TRBD1. CDR1 is LGHDT, CDR2 YNNKEL, per germline (reference sequence). The CDR3 runs 13 residues.

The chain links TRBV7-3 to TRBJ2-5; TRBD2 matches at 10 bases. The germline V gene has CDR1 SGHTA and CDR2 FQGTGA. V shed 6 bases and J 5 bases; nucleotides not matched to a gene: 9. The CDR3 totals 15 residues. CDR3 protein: CASSLAGTSEETQYF. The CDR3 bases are TGTGCCAGCAGTTTAGCCGGGACTAGCGAGGAGACCCAGTACTTC.

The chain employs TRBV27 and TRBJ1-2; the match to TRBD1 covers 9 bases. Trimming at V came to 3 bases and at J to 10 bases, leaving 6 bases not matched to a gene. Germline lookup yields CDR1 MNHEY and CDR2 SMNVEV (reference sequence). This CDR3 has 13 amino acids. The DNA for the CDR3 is TGTGCCAGCAGTTTCCGGGACAGGGCCGACTACACCTTC. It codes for CASSFRDRADYTF.

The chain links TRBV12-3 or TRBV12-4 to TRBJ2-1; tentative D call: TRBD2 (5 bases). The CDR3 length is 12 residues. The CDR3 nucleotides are TGTGTTAGCGTCGACTCCTACAATGAGCAGTTCTTC. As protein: CVSVDSYNEQFF.

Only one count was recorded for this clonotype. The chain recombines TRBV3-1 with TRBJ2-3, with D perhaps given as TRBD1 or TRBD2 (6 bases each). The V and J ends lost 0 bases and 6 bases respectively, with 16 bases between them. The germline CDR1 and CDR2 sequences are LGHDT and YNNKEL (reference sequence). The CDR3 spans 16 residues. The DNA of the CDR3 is TGTGCCAGCAGCCAAGATTCGAGGGGGGCCCGCGATACGCAGTATTTT. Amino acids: CASSQDSRGARDTQYF.

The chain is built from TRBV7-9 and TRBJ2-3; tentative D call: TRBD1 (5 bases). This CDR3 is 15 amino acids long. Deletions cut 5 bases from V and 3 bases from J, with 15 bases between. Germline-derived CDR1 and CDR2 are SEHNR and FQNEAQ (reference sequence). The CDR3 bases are TGTGCCAGCAGCATATCCAGGGAAGGGACAGATACGCAGTATTTT. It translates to CASSISREGTDTQYF.

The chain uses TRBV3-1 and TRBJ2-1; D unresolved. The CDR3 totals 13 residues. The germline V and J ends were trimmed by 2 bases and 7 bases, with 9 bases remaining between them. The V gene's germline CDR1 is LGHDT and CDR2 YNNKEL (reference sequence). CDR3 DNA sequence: TGTGCCAGCAGCCAACCCGATATAAATGAGCAGTTCTTC. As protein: CASSQPDINEQFF.

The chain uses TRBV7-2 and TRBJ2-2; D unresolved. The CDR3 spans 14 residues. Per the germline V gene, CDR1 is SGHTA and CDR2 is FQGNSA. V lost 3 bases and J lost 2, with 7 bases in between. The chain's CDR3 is CASSFQSNTGELFF. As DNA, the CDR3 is TGTGCCAGCAGCTTTCAAAGTAACACCGGGGAGCTGTTTTTT.

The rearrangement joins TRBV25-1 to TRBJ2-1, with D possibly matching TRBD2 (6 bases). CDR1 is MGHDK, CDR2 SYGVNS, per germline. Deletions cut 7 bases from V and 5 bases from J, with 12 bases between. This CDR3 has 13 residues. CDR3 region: CASTAWGDNEQFF. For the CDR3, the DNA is TGTGCCAGCACCGCGTGGGGGGACAATGAGCAGTTCTTC.

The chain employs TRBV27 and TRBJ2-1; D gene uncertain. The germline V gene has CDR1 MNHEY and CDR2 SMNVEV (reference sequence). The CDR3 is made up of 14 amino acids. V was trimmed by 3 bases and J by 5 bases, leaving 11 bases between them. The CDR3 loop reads CASSFGQPNNEQFF. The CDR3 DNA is TGTGCCAGCAGTTTTGGGCAGCCTAACAATGAGCAGTTCTTC.

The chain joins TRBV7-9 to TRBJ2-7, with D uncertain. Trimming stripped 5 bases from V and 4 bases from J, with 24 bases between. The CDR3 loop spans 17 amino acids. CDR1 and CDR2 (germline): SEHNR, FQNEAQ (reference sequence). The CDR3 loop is CASSLWTPGYSLYEQYV. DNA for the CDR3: TGTGCCAGCAGCCTCTGGACCCCGGGTTACAGCTTGTACGAGCAGTACGTC.

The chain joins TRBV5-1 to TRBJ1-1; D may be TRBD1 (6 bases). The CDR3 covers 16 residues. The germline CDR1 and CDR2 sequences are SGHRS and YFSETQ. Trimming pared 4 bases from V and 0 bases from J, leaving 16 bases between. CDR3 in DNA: TGCGCCAGCAGCCCAGGTCCCGGGACATTGAACACTGAAGCTTTCTTT. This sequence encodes CASSPGPGTLNTEAFF.

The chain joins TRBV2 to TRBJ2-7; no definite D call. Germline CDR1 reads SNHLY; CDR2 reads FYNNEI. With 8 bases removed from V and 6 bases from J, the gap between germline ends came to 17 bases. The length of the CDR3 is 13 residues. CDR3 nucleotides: TGTGCCAGCCTAGAGACGGCTGCGGCCGAGCAGTACGTC. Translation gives CASLETAAAEQYV.

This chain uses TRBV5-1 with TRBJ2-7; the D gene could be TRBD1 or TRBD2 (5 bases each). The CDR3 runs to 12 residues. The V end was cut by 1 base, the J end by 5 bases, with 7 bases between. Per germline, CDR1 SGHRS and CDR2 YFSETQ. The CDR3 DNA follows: TGCGCCAGCAGCTTGTGGGGGAACGAGCAGTACTTC. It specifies CASSLWGNEQYF.

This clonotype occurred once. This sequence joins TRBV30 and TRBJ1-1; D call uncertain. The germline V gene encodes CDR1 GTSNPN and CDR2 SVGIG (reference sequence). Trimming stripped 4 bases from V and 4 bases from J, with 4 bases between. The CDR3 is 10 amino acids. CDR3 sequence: CAWMSTEAFF. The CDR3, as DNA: TGTGCCTGGATGAGCACTGAAGCTTTCTTT.

CDR3 residues: CASSSPGQRWETQYF. DNA for the CDR3: TGTGCCAGCAGCTCTCCGGGACAGCGGTGGGAGACCCAGTACTTC. V gene TRBV11-2 combines with J gene TRBJ2-5; the match to TRBD1 covers 7 bases. CDR3 length: 15 amino acids. Germline loops: CDR1 SGHAT, CDR2 FQNNGV. The V and J ends lost 4 bases and 5 bases, in that order; junction bases with no gene match: 10.

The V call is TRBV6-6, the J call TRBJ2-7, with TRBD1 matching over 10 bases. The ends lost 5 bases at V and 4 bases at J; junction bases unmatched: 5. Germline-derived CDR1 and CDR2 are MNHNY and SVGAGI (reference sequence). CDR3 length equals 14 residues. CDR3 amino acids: CASSAGTGVYEQYV. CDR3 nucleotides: TGTGCCAGCAGTGCCGGGACAGGGGTGTACGAGCAGTACGTC.

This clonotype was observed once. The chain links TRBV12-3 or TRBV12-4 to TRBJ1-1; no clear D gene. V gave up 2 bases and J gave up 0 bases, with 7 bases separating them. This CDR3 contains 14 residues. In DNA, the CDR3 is TGTGCCAGCAGTTTAAGCGCTATGAACACTGAAGCTTTCTTT. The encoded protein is CASSLSAMNTEAFF.

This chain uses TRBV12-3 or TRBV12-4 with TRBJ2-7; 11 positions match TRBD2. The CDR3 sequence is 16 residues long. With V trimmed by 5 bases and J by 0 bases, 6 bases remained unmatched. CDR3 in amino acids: CASSPSGGSASYEQYF. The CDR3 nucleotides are TGTGCCAGCAGTCCTAGCGGGGGGTCAGCCTCCTACGAGCAGTACTTC.

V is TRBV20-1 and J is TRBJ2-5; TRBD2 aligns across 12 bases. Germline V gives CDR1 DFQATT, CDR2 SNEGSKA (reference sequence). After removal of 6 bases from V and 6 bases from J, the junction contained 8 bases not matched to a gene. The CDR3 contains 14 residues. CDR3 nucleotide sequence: TGCAGTGCCTCAACAACTAGCGGGGGGAAGACCCAGTACTTC. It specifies CSASTTSGGKTQYF.

CDR3 nucleotide sequence: TGCAGTGCTAGACCAGGACAGGACAGGCCCTCCTACGAGCAGTACTTC. Translation: CSARPGQDRPSYEQYF. The genes are TRBV20-1 and TRBJ2-7; the match to TRBD1 covers 7 bases. The CDR3 sequence is 16 residues long. J was trimmed by 0 bases and V by 2 bases; bases with no gene match: 10. CDR1 and CDR2 (germline): DFQATT, SNEGSKA (reference sequence).

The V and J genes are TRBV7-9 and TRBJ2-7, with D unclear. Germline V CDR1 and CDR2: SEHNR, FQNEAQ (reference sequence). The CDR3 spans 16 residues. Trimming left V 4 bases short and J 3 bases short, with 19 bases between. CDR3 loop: CASSSAVGLPIYEQYF. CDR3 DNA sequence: TGTGCCAGCAGCTCCGCGGTGGGATTGCCAATCTACGAGCAGTACTTC. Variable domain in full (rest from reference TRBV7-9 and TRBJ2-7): DTGVSQNPRHKITKRGQNVTFRCDPISEHNRLYWYRQTLGQGPEFLTYFQNEAQLEKSRLLSDRFSAERPKGSFSTLEIQRTEQGDSAMYLCASSSAVGLPIYEQYFGPGTRLTVT.

The CDR3 sequence is CASSYPGQGQPFF. CDR3 sequence (DNA): TGTGCCAGCAGCTACCCGGGACAGGGACAACCTTTCTTT. The chain combines TRBV7-2 with TRBJ1-1; 9 bases line up with TRBD1. This CDR3 has 13 amino acids. The germline gives CDR1 SGHTA, CDR2 FQGNSA. V dropped 4 bases and J dropped 12; count of bases not matched to a gene: 9.

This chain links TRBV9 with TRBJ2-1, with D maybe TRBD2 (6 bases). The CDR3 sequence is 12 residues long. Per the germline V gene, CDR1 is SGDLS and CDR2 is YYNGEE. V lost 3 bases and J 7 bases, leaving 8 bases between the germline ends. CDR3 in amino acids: CASSDRGNEQFF. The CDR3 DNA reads TGTGCCAGCAGCGATCGGGGGAATGAGCAGTTCTTC.

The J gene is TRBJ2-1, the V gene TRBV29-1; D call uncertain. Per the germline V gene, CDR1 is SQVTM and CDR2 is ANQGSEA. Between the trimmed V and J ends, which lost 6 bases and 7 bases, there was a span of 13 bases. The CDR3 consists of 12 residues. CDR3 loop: CSVLMRWNEQFF. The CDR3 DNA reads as TGCAGCGTACTCATGCGGTGGAATGAGCAGTTCTTC.